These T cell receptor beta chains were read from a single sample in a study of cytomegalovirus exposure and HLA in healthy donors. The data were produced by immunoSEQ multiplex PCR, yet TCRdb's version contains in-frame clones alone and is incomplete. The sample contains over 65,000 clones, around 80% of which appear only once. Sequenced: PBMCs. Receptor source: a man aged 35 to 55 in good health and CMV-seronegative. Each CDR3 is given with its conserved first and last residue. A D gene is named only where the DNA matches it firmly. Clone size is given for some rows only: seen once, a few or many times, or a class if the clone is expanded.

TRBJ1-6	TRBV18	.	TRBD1	TGTGCCAGCTCACTCATGAACGCGGACAGGGCTAATTCACCCCTCCCCTTT	CASSLMNADRANSPLPF
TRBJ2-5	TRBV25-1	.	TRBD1	TGTGCCAGCAGTGGAACACCGGGACAGGGGGCAGAGACCCAGTACTTC	CASSGTPGQGAETQYF
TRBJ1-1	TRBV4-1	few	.	TGCGCCAGCAGCCAAGAGGGCAGTGGATCGGACACTGAAGCTTTCTTT	CASSQEGSGSDTEAFF
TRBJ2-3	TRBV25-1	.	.	TGTGCCAGCAGTGAATCTACTCTCCCAGATACGCAGTATTTT	CASSESTLPDTQYF
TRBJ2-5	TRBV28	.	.	TGTGCCAGCAGATCTGAAGAGACCCAGTACTTC	CASRSEETQYF
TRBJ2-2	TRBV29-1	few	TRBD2	TGCAGCGTTGAAGGGACTAGCGGGAGTACCGGGGAGCTGTTTTTT	CSVEGTSGSTGELFF
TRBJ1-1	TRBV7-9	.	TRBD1	TGTTCCAGCAGCCCCCCCGGGACAGCGAACACTGAAGCTTTCTTT	CSSSPPGTANTEAFF
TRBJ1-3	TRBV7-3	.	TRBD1	TGTGCCAGCAGCTATGGGACAGGGGGTGTGAATGGAAACACCATATATTTT	CASSYGTGGVNGNTIYF
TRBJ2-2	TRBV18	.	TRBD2	TGTGCCAGCTCACGGACTAGCGGGAACACCGGGGAGCTGTTTTTT	CASSRTSGNTGELFF
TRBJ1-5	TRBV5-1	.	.	TGCGCCAGCCGAGCAGATCCAGGGATGGGCAATCAGCCCCAGCATTTT	CASRADPGMGNQPQHF
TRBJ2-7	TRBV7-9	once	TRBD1	TGTGCCAGCAGCTTAATGACAGGGGGCCTAACCTACGAGCAGTACTTC	CASSLMTGGLTYEQYF
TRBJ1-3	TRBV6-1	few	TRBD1	TGTGCCAGGAGAGTGGGACAGGGGGGTAGTAACACCATATATTTT	CARRVGQGGSNTIYF
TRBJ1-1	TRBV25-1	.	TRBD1	TGTGCCAGCAGGGGACAGGGGGCGAACACTGAAGCTTTCTTT	CASRGQGANTEAFF
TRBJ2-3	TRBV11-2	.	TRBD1	TGTGCCAGCAGGACAGGGGTGACGCAGTATTTT	CASRTGVTQYF
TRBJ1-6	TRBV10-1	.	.	TGCGCCAGCAGTGAACGGACTACATCACCCCTCCACTTT	CASSERTTSPLHF
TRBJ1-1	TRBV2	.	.	TGTGCCACCCAGTTGGAGCCTAACACTGAAGCTTTCTTT	CATQLEPNTEAFF
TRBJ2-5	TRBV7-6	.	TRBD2	TGTGCCAGCAGCAAAGAACTAGCGGGGGGGGCCCAGTACTTC	CASSKELAGGAQYF
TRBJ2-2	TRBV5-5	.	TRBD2	TGTGCCAGCAGCTTGAGCTCTAGCGGGCCGAACACCGGGGAGCTGTTTTTT	CASSLSSSGPNTGELFF
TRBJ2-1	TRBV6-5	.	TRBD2	TGTGCCAGCAGTCGGACTAGCGGGGGGTACAATGAGCAGTTCTTC	CASSRTSGGYNEQFF
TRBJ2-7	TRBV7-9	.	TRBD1	TGTTCCAGCGCCAGGGGGTTGGGCTACGAGCAGTACTTC	CSSARGLGYEQYF
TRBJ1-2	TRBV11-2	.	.	TGTGCCAGCAGCCCCGGGGGGCACTATGGCTACACCTTC	CASSPGGHYGYTF
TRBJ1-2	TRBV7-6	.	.	TGTGCCAGCAGCTTAGCGGGGGCTGTGGGCTACACCTTC	CASSLAGAVGYTF
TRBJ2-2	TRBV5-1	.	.	TGCGCCAGCAGCTTCACCAGCGGAGGGAACACCGGGGAGCTGTTTTTT	CASSFTSGGNTGELFF
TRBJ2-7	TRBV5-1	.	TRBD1	TGCGCCAGCAGCTTGGACGGACAGGGGGCTTACGAGCAGTACTTC	CASSLDGQGAYEQYF
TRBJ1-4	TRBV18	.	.	TGTGCCAGCTCACCACCGGAGGAGGACGAAAAACTGTTTTTT	CASSPPEEDEKLFF
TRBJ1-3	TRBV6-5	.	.	TGTGCCAGCAGTTACGAACCGGTCTTCTCTGGAAACACCATATATTTT	CASSYEPVFSGNTIYF
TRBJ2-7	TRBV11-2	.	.	TGTGCCAGCAGCTTAGCAGCGGCCCGTTACGAGCAGTACTTC	CASSLAAARYEQYF
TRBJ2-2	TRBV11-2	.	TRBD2	TGTGCCAGCCTAGCGGAAACCGGGGAGCTGTTTTTT	CASLAETGELFF
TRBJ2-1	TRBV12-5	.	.	TGTGCTAGTGGTTTCTCCTTTGACACGAGTGGCGATGAGCAGTTCTTC	CASGFSFDTSGDEQFF
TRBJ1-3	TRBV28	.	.	TGTGCCAGCAGTTCCCGGGGGGATGGGATGAACACCATATATTTT	CASSSRGDGMNTIYF
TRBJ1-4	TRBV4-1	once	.	TGCGCCAGCAGCCCAGCCCCAGGGCCTAATGAAAAACTGTTTTTT	CASSPAPGPNEKLFF
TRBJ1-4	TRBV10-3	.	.	TGTGCCATCAGTCGGGAGTCAACTAATGAAAAACTGTTTTTT	CAISRESTNEKLFF
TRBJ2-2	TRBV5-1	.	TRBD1	TGCGCCAGCAGCGACACAGGGGCCCAAGCCGGGGAGCTGTTTTTT	CASSDTGAQAGELFF
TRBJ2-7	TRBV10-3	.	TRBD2	TGTGCCACCGTGGGGGGGGTGGGTGACTACGAGCAGTACTTC	CATVGGVGDYEQYF
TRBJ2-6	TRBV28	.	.	TGTGCCAGCAGTTACTCCGGACAGTACTCTGGGGCCAACGTCCTGACTTTC	CASSYSGQYSGANVLTF